One sample yielded the 16 T cell receptor beta chains listed below, sequenced in a study of T cell repertoires in cytomegalovirus infection. MiXCR was run by TCRdb on the reads, yielding one entry per CDR3 protein. The profile shows under 500,000 distinct CDR3 sequences, approximately 40% of them singletons. Antigen specificity for these receptors is unknown. The sequenced sample was cultured PBMCs, obtained from culture after CMV antigen stimulation. These receptors were collected from a human donor in good health (CMV status not recorded). Some clones in this sample may be carry-over from other donors' samples.

The chain combines TRBV20-1 with TRBJ2-3, with 13 bases matching TRBD2. CDR1 is DFQATT, CDR2 SNEGSKA, per germline (reference sequence). The trim removed 2 bases at V and 5 bases at J, leaving 4 bases unmatched. This CDR3 contains 15 residues. As DNA, the CDR3 is TGCAGTGCTAGACGACTAGCGGGGGGCCTAGATACGCAGTATTTT. It yields the protein CSARRLAGGLDTQYF.

The rearrangement uses TRBV7-9 and TRBJ2-4; D remains ambiguous. CDR3 length: 14 residues. V was trimmed by 11 bases and J by 0 bases, leaving 14 bases between them. In germline, CDR1 is SEHNR, CDR2 FQNEAQ (reference sequence). The CDR3 is CACAGSLAKNIQYF. In DNA form, the CDR3 reads TGTGCCTGCGCTGGGTCGTTAGCCAAAAACATTCAGTACTTC.

The gene calls are TRBV12-3 or TRBV12-4 and TRBJ2-1; 8 nucleotides line up with TRBD2. CDR3 length equals 16 residues. V was clipped by 5 bases and J by 2 bases; unmatched bases: 8. CDR3 in amino acids: CASSPKPGLAYNEQFF. Here the CDR3 DNA reads TGTGCCAGCAGTCCAAAACCGGGACTAGCCTACAATGAGCAGTTCTTC.

V usage is TRBV20-1 and J usage is TRBJ1-1, with 7 bases that match TRBD1. The V gene end was trimmed by 5 bases and the J gene end by 5 bases; junction bases not matched to a gene: 2. The CDR3 sequence is 11 residues long. Germline V lookup: CDR1 DFQATT, CDR2 SNEGSKA (reference sequence). CDR3 in DNA: TGCAGTGCTCCCAGGGGGACTGAAGCTTTCTTT. Translated: CSAPRGTEAFF.

The J gene is TRBJ2-2, the V gene TRBV3-1; D might be TRBD2 (5 bases). The length of the CDR3 is 15 residues. In germline, CDR1 is LGHDT, CDR2 YNNKEL (reference sequence). Trimming pared 4 bases from V and 7 bases from J, leaving 16 bases between. CDR3 DNA: TGTGCCAGCAGCCTTCGGACGGGGTACGGCGGGGAGCTGTTTTTT. As protein: CASSLRTGYGGELFF.

Ten or more counts support this clonotype. Compared with germline, one end of the junction differs, possibly owing to a read error. The chain joins TRBV7-2 to TRBJ2-1; 12 bases match TRBD2. The CDR3 sequence is 15 residues long. From germline, CDR1 is SGHTA and CDR2 FQGNSA. In DNA, the CDR3 is TGTGCCAGCACCTTAGTGGCTAGCGGGAGGGGTGAGCAGTTCTTC. This sequence encodes CASTLVASGRGEQFF.

J is TRBJ1-1 and V is TRBV7-2; TRBD1 is a possible D gene (6 bases). There are 16 residues in the CDR3. The V end lost 1 base, the J end lost 4 bases, and 16 bases lay between the germline ends. Germline loops: CDR1 SGHTA, CDR2 FQGNSA. CDR3 nucleotides: TGTGCCAGCAGCTTAGGTCCCGGAAGGGGGGGCACTGAAGCTTTCTTT. Translated, it gives CASSLGPGRGGTEAFF. Combining the CDR3 with reference TRBV7-2 and TRBJ1-1 gives the whole variable domain GAGVSQSPSNKVTEKGKDVELRCDPISGHTALYWYRQSLGQGLEFLIYFQGNSAPDKSGLPSDRFSAERTGGSVSTLTIQRTQQEDSAVYLCASSLGPGRGGTEAFFGQGTRLTVV.

Ten or more counts support this clonotype. The chain employs TRBV7-2 and TRBJ1-1; D gene ambiguous. Trimming cost V 3 bases and J 2 bases, with 7 bases left between them. CDR3 length equals 13 residues. CDR1 and CDR2 from the germline V gene are SGHTA and FQGNSA. CDR3 sequence reads: CASSFSENTEAFF. CDR3 bases: TGTGCCAGCAGCTTTTCAGAAAACACTGAAGCTTTCTTT.

This chain connects TRBV12-3 or TRBV12-4 to TRBJ2-7; tentative D call: TRBD2 (6 bases). CDR3 size: 15 residues. Trimming shortened V by 6 bases and J by 7 bases, and 22 bases separated the two germline ends. DNA of the CDR3: TGTGCCAGCAGCCAAACGGGGTCCCCGGCGGGGGAGCAGTACTTC. This gives the protein CASSQTGSPAGEQYF.

This clonotype has only a few counts. The chain uses TRBV11-2 and TRBJ2-2; 8 bases agree with TRBD2. J lost 6 bases, V lost 4 bases, and 7 bases had no gene match. The CDR3 sequence is 15 residues long. Germline assignment: CDR1 SGHAT and CDR2 FQNNGV. The CDR3 loop reads CASSSRQLAAGELFF. For the CDR3, the DNA is TGTGCCAGCAGCTCCCGCCAACTAGCGGCCGGGGAGCTGTTTTTT.

This clonotype was seen only a few times. The chain links TRBV27 to TRBJ2-1, with D tentatively TRBD2 (7 bases). This CDR3 has 14 amino acids. Germline-derived CDR1 and CDR2 are MNHEY and SMNVEV (reference sequence). V was cut by 2 bases and J by 8 bases, with 13 bases left in between. The DNA for the CDR3 is TGTGCCAGCAGTTTAGCGGGGGCCTTAGATGAGCAGTTCTTC. It codes for CASSLAGALDEQFF.

V usage is TRBV20-1 and J usage is TRBJ2-2; perhaps D is TRBD1 or TRBD2 (5 bases each). The CDR3 runs 17 residues. V shed 0 bases and J shed 8 bases, with 22 bases lying between them. CDR1 and CDR2 from the germline V gene are DFQATT and SNEGSKA (reference sequence). The DNA of the CDR3 is TGCAGTGCTAGAGACTCTAGAGGGGACGGAGTCCGGGGGGAGCTGTTTTTT. This sequence encodes CSARDSRGDGVRGELFF.

A few counts support this clonotype. The J gene is TRBJ2-1, the V gene TRBV7-7; no reliable D call. Trimming removed 1 base at V and 9 bases at J, with 13 bases between. The CDR3 length is 14 residues. In germline, CDR1 is SSHAT, CDR2 FNYEAQ (reference sequence). The CDR3 here is CASSLEARGTEQFF. The CDR3 DNA reads TGTGCCAGCAGCTTAGAAGCTCGCGGCACTGAGCAGTTCTTC.

This chain links TRBV7-2 with TRBJ2-5; 8 bases agree with TRBD1. The V gene's germline CDR1 is SGHTA and CDR2 FQGNSA. The trim removed 6 bases at V and 5 bases at J, leaving 8 bases unmatched. The CDR3 is made up of 14 amino acids. CDR3 loop: CASRPRGRRETQYF. Written as DNA, the CDR3 is TGTGCCAGCAGACCCAGGGGGCGCAGGGAGACCCAGTACTTC.

CDR3 protein: CASKLGSTGANVLTF. CDR3 bases: TGTGCCAGCAAACTAGGGTCAACCGGGGCCAACGTCCTGACTTTC. The chain links TRBV2 to TRBJ2-6, with D possibly being TRBD2 (5 bases). V was cut by 7 bases and J by 4 bases, with 14 bases left in between. The length of the CDR3 is 15 residues. Germline assignment: CDR1 SNHLY and CDR2 FYNNEI.

This chain connects TRBV7-9 to TRBJ1-5; 7 bases align to TRBD1. This CDR3 spans 14 amino acids. Germline assignment: CDR1 SEHNR and CDR2 FQNEAQ (reference sequence). Germline trimming cut 4 bases from V and 5 bases from J; bases unmatched to any gene: 5. The CDR3 DNA sequence: TGTGCCAGCAGCTCCCGGGACAGTTATCAGCCCCAGCATTTT. Amino acid sequence: CASSSRDSYQPQHF. Combining the CDR3 with reference TRBV7-9 and TRBJ1-5 gives the whole variable domain DTGVSQNPRHKITKRGQNVTFRCDPISEHNRLYWYRQTLGQGPEFLTYFQNEAQLEKSRLLSDRFSAERPKGSFSTLEIQRTEQGDSAMYLCASSSRDSYQPQHFGDGTRLSIL.